This T cell receptor (beta chain) was captured by sequencing in a study of T cells in narcolepsy. The wider study: Healthy controls were enrolled alongside patients with narcolepsy type 1 or type 2.

The germline CDR1 and CDR2 sequences are SGHTA and FQGNSA. V lost 8 bases and J lost 5; bases outside the gene matches: 19. This CDR3 region has 18 residues. Assay: immunoSEQ multiplex PCR; the TCRdb copy retains only in-frame clones and omits some. The table shows about 27,000 clones, with roughly 86% occurring only once. The study's findings and limits: Same-patient CSF and blood CD4+ T cell clonotypes included HCRT-specific and TRIB2-specific autoreactive ones. Healthy controls reportedly lacked the autoreactive clonotypes serially found in patients' blood.

This clone was seen once. Antigen unknown. The source is a human donor with narcolepsy. The sequenced material came from CD45RA- memory CD4+ T cells from PBMCs. J is TRBJ2-1 and V is TRBV7-2; 9 nucleotides agree with TRBD2. DNA of the CDR3: TGTGCCAGCCGACCACCCACCAGGGCTAGCGGGATGAACAATGAGCAGTTCTTC. Translation: CASRPPTRASGMNNEQFF.